These 32 T cell receptor beta chains were sequenced from one sample in a study of T cell responses to AZD1222 COVID-19 vaccine. Some clones are missing from TCRdb's copy, which holds only in-frame ones; the method was immunoSEQ multiplex PCR. The table shows under 130,000 clones, with around 90% occurring only once. Sequencing used peripheral blood, obtained 28 days after the second AZD1222 dose. Receptor source: an adult who received the AZD1222 COVID-19 vaccine.

This clone was detected once. The chain couples TRBV27 to TRBJ1-5; D ambiguous. This CDR3 has 12 residues. Germline assignment: CDR1 MNHEY and CDR2 SMNVEV (reference sequence). V was cut by 2 bases and J by 3 bases, with 2 bases left in between. As DNA, the CDR3 is TGTGCCAGCAGTTTAGTCAATCAGCCCCAGCATTTT. Encoded protein: CASSLVNQPQHF.

This rearrangement joins TRBV5-1 to TRBJ2-2, with 8 bases matching TRBD2. With 0 bases clipped from V and 3 bases from J, the junction kept 1 base outside the gene matches. This CDR3 has 15 residues. Germline loops: CDR1 SGHRS, CDR2 YFSETQ. Here the CDR3 reads CASSLGAGDTGELFF. The DNA for the CDR3 is TGCGCCAGCAGCTTGGGAGCGGGGGACACCGGGGAGCTGTTTTTT. The variable domain in full, with the rest retrieved from reference TRBV5-1 and TRBJ2-2, is KAGVTQTPRYLIKTRGQQVTLSCSPISGHRSVSWYQQTPGQGLQFLFEYFSETQRNKGNFPGRFSGRQFSNSRSEMNVSTLELGDSALYLCASSLGAGDTGELFFGEGSRLTVL.

The chain carries TRBV5-1 and TRBJ1-4, with TRBD1 matching 9 bases. With 1 base clipped from V and 0 bases from J, the junction kept 10 bases outside the gene matches. This CDR3 is built from 19 residues. CDR1 is SGHRS and CDR2 is YFSETQ in the germline V gene. The CDR3 is CASSLRLTGQGATNEKLFF. The CDR3 DNA is TGCGCCAGCAGCTTGCGCCTTACGGGACAGGGTGCAACTAATGAAAAACTGTTTTTT.

CDR3 sequence: CASSDRGQSYGYTF. The CDR3 bases are TGTGCCAGCAGCGACCGCGGACAGAGCTATGGCTACACCTTC. The chain joins TRBV9 to TRBJ1-2; weak D call: TRBD1 (6 bases). The CDR3 runs to 14 residues. V gave up 3 bases and J gave up 4 bases, with 13 bases separating them. Germline V gene lookup returns CDR1 SGDLS and CDR2 YYNGEE.

The V gene is TRBV4-2, the J gene TRBJ1-6, with D perhaps matching TRBD1 (5 bases). Per germline, CDR1 LGHNA and CDR2 YNFKEQ. Trimming removed 1 base from V and 7 bases from J, with 11 bases in between. CDR3 length: 15 residues. The CDR3: CASSQAQVMNSPLHF. The CDR3 DNA is TGTGCCAGCAGCCAAGCACAGGTGATGAATTCACCCCTCCACTTT.

The rearrangement links TRBV13 to TRBJ1-1; TRBD1 aligns across 7 bases. Germline values: CDR1 PRHDT, CDR2 FYEKMQ (reference sequence). The CDR3 is made up of 16 amino acids. The trim removed 3 bases at V and 1 base at J, leaving 8 bases unmatched. CDR3 residues: CASSLNRGGGNTEAFF. The CDR3 bases are TGTGCCAGCAGCTTGAACAGGGGAGGTGGGAACACTGAAGCTTTCTTT. The whole variable domain, remainder taken from reference TRBV13 and TRBJ1-1, is AAGVIQSPRHLIKEKRETATLKCYPIPRHDTVYWYQQGPGQDPQFLISFYEKMQSDKGSIPDRFSAQQFSDYHSELNMSSLELGDSALYFCASSLNRGGGNTEAFFGQGTRLTVV.

The chain has TRBV15 and TRBJ1-5; D gene ambiguous. CDR1 is LNHNV, CDR2 YYDKDF, per germline (reference sequence). The CDR3 loop spans 12 amino acids. Trimming shortened V by 1 base and J by 9 bases, and 7 bases separated the two germline ends. The CDR3 loop is CATSRGWGPQHF. The CDR3 coding sequence is TGTGCCACCAGCAGAGGATGGGGGCCCCAGCATTTT.

This sequence joins TRBV7-3 and TRBJ1-3; D is uncertain. CDR1 and CDR2 from the germline V gene are SGHTA and FQGTGA. The CDR3 covers 13 residues. The V gene lost 5 bases and the J gene lost 15 bases, with 20 bases spanning the gap. CDR3 in amino acids: CASSQELGWPKYF. DNA of the CDR3: TGTGCCAGCAGCCAGGAATTAGGGTGGCCAAAATATTTT.

This chain joins TRBV2 and TRBJ2-7; D remains ambiguous. The V and J ends lost 4 bases and 1 base respectively, with 8 bases between them. The CDR3 has 13 residues. Germline CDR1 and CDR2: SNHLY and FYNNEI. The CDR3 nucleotides are TGTGCCAGCAGTGTGCAGGCTTCCTACGAGCAGTACTTC. Translated, it gives CASSVQASYEQYF.

This chain links TRBV21-1 with TRBJ2-1; the D segment call TRBD2 is taken from the table without a DNA check. TRBV21-1 is a pseudogene segment. The CDR3 is 16 amino acids. The CDR3 DNA follows: TGTGCCAGCAGCCGAGGATGGTCGGGACTAGCAAATGAGCAGTTCTTC. Amino acids: CASSRGWSGLANEQFF.

This sequence joins TRBV28 and TRBJ2-7; either TRBD1 or TRBD2 may fit D (6 bases each). Germline CDR1 reads MDHEN; CDR2 reads SYDVKM. V lost 6 bases, J lost 5 bases, and 20 bases lay in between. This CDR3 comprises 15 residues. The CDR3 DNA reads TGTGCCAGCAGAGTGTCCAAGGGGGGCCAAGACGAGCAGTACTTC. This gives the protein CASRVSKGGQDEQYF.

The sample holds a few counts of this clone. V is TRBV3-1 (or the pseudogene TRBV3-2) and J is TRBJ2-7; 9 bases agree with TRBD2. This CDR3 spans 14 amino acids. V was clipped by 3 bases and J by 6 bases; unmatched bases: 6. The germline CDR1 and CDR2 sequences are LGHDT and YNNKEL (reference sequence). The CDR3 region has the DNA TGTGCCAGCAGCCAGGCTAGCGGGACCCTCGAGCAGTACTTC. The encoded protein is CASSQASGTLEQYF.

The chain is built from TRBV4-3 and TRBJ1-5; D is perhaps TRBD1 (6 bases). This CDR3 contains 15 residues. Germline assignment: CDR1 LGHNA and CDR2 YSLEER. The V gene lost 0 bases and the J gene lost 2 bases, with 8 bases spanning the gap. For the CDR3, the DNA is TGCGCCAGCAGCCAAGATTCAGGGGGCAATCAGCCCCAGCATTTT. Translation gives CASSQDSGGNQPQHF.

The chain joins TRBV9 to TRBJ1-6; 7 nucleotides agree with TRBD1. The CDR3 sequence is 15 residues long. Germline values: CDR1 SGDLS, CDR2 YYNGEE. J gave up 7 bases and V 4 bases, and 8 bases lay outside the gene matches. The CDR3 here is CASSYRDRENSPLHF. The CDR3 coding sequence is TGTGCCAGCAGCTATCGGGACAGAGAAAATTCACCCCTCCACTTT.

Comment on this clone: Because the CDR3's place on the DNA is in doubt, the DNA is left out and the CDR3 is given as listed by TCRdb. The V gene is TRBV12-1, the J gene TRBJ2-2; the listed D gene, TRBD2, was not tested against the DNA. TRBV12-1 is flagged as a pseudogene. The CDR3 has 18 residues if both end residues are counted. The CDR3 is CASSFARGAGAKVGELFF.

V gene TRBV6-5 combines with J gene TRBJ1-6; a weak D match, TRBD1 (5 bases). The V end was cut by 0 bases, the J end by 11 bases, with 8 bases between. Germline V lookup: CDR1 MNHEY, CDR2 SVGAGI. This CDR3 comprises 13 residues. The CDR3 reads CASSYSRVAPLHF. CDR3 sequence (DNA): TGTGCCAGCAGTTACTCCAGGGTGGCACCCCTCCACTTT.

This chain connects TRBV6-5 to TRBJ1-5; D may be TRBD1 (6 bases). Trimming stripped 7 bases from V and 7 bases from J, with 14 bases between. This CDR3 is 13 amino acids long. Germline V gene lookup returns CDR1 MNHEY and CDR2 SVGAGI. The CDR3 reads CASNHRAEQPQHF. CDR3 nucleotides: TGTGCCAGCAACCACAGGGCTGAGCAGCCCCAGCATTTT.

This clone was observed a handful of times. This rearrangement joins TRBV4-1 to TRBJ2-2; maybe TRBD1 (6 bases). This CDR3 region has 16 residues. Germline values: CDR1 MGHRA, CDR2 YSYEKL. The germline V and J ends were trimmed by 0 bases and 4 bases, with 12 bases remaining between them. CDR3 sequence (DNA): TGCGCCAGCAGCCAAGAACAGGGATATCTCACCGGGGAGCTGTTTTTT. This sequence encodes CASSQEQGYLTGELFF.

The chain recombines TRBV5-3 with TRBJ2-7; 9 bases line up with TRBD2. TRBV5-3 is placed among ORFs of uncertain function. This CDR3 is 15 amino acids long. V lost 2 bases and J lost 4; bases outside the gene matches: 7. The DNA for the CDR3 is TGTGCCAGAAGCTTTCGCGGGAGGGCCTGTTACGAGCAGTACTTC. Residues: CARSFRGRACYEQYF.

V gene TRBV18 combines with J gene TRBJ1-3; D gene uncertain. V was shortened by 2 bases and J by 6 bases, with 5 bases between the two germline ends. Germline V gene sequence: CDR1 KGHSH, CDR2 LQKENI. There are 12 residues in the CDR3. Written as DNA, the CDR3 is TGTGCCAGCTCACCAGCGCCAAACACCATATATTTT. This gives the protein CASSPAPNTIYF.

The CDR3 nucleotides read TGCAGCGTTGAATGGGGGGCTCAGGAAGGGGGTAACTATGGCTACACCTTC. Its translation is CSVEWGAQEGGNYGYTF. The V and J genes are TRBV29-1 and TRBJ1-2; weak D call: TRBD1 (6 bases). Trimming removed 2 bases from V and 1 base from J, with 20 bases in between. This CDR3 region has 17 residues. Germline V lookup: CDR1 SQVTM, CDR2 ANQGSEA.

The chain couples TRBV5-1 to TRBJ2-7; D is perhaps TRBD1 or TRBD2 (6 bases each). From germline, CDR1 is SGHRS and CDR2 YFSETQ. The CDR3 sequence is 14 residues long. The germline V and J ends were trimmed by 4 bases and 7 bases, with 18 bases remaining between them. The CDR3 DNA reads as TGCGCCAGCAGCCCGGAGGGGGGCGCGGAAGAGCAGTACTTC. It is translated as CASSPEGGAEEQYF.

V is TRBV9 and J is TRBJ2-7; D possibly matches TRBD1 or TRBD2 (5 bases each). This CDR3 contains 14 residues. CDR1 and CDR2 (germline): SGDLS, YYNGEE. Trimming removed 4 bases from V and 4 bases from J, with 15 bases in between. The DNA of the CDR3 is TGTGCCAGCAGCCTAGCCCGGGGACCTTACGAGCAGTACTTC. Translation: CASSLARGPYEQYF.

This clone has only a few counts. The chain carries TRBV10-3 and TRBJ1-1; possible D gene TRBD1, 5 bases. CDR3 length: 15 amino acids. Trimming shortened V by 7 bases and J by 0 bases, and 15 bases separated the two germline ends. Germline CDR1 and CDR2: ENHRY and SYGVKD. The CDR3 bases are TGTGCCATCATGGCAGGGAGAGGGATGAACACTGAAGCTTTCTTT. Translated: CAIMAGRGMNTEAFF.

The chain couples TRBV7-2 to TRBJ2-1, with D hard to call. Trimming took off 0 bases at V and 10 bases at J, with 4 bases between the two ends. The CDR3 loop spans 11 amino acids. CDR1 is SGHTA and CDR2 is FQGNSA in the germline V gene. CDR3 amino acids: CASSLAVEQFF. The CDR3 DNA sequence: TGTGCCAGCAGCTTAGCCGTAGAGCAGTTCTTC.

The chain uses TRBV24-1 and TRBJ2-2; D is possibly TRBD1 (6 bases). The V gene's germline CDR1 is KGHDR and CDR2 SFDVKD. Trimming removed 3 bases at V and 5 bases at J, with 21 bases between. The CDR3 has 18 amino acids. The CDR3 DNA sequence: TGTGCCACCAGTGATCTGGTACAGGGCCCGAAGGGGACCGGGGAGCTGTTTTTT. As protein: CATSDLVQGPKGTGELFF.

The chain couples TRBV7-8 to TRBJ2-4; no definite D call. CDR3 size: 20 residues. Germline lookup yields CDR1 SGHVS and CDR2 FQNEAQ. V dropped 5 bases and J dropped 0 bases, with 26 bases sitting between them. The CDR3 DNA sequence: TGTGCCAGCAGCCTCGCGCAAGTTGGCCCTACCCGTCTAGCCAAAAACATTCAGTACTTC. It is translated as CASSLAQVGPTRLAKNIQYF.

This clone appeared once. The chain joins TRBV18 to TRBJ1-1; no clear D. CDR1 and CDR2 from the germline V gene are KGHSH and LQKENI. The ends were cut back, 6 bases at V and 1 base at J, with 9 bases in the middle. This CDR3 has 13 amino acids. CDR3 sequence (DNA): TGTGCCAGCTCCCTCCGACAGAACACTGAAGCTTTCTTT. It codes for CASSLRQNTEAFF. The full variable domain, rest sourced from reference TRBV18 and TRBJ1-1, is NAGVMQNPRHLVRRRGQEARLRCSPMKGHSHVYWYRQLPEEGLKFMVYLQKENIIDESGMPKERFSAEFPKEGPSILRIQQVVRGDSAAYFCASSLRQNTEAFFGQGTRLTVV.

This chain uses TRBV10-2 with TRBJ1-2; D is unclear. V gave up 1 base and J gave up 0 bases, with 9 bases separating them. Looked up from germline, CDR1 is WSHSY and CDR2 is SAAADI. This CDR3 contains 15 residues. The CDR3 coding sequence is TGCGCCAGCAGTGAGTTTTCACTATCTAACTATGGCTACACCTTC. Its protein is CASSEFSLSNYGYTF.

The CDR3 DNA sequence: TGTGCCAGCAGTGAATCTGTTGGGACAGAAGCTTTCTTT. This encodes CASSESVGTEAFF. V is TRBV6-1 and J is TRBJ1-1, with a tentative D call TRBD1 (6 bases). The CDR3 length is 13 residues. Germline lookup yields CDR1 MNHNS and CDR2 SASEGT. V was clipped by 2 bases and J by 8 bases, with 12 bases between them.

The J gene is TRBJ2-6, the V gene TRBV27; no clear D. Trimming stripped 3 bases from V and 2 bases from J, with 8 bases between. CDR3 length: 15 amino acids. In germline, CDR1 is MNHEY, CDR2 SMNVEV (reference sequence). The CDR3 coding sequence is TGTGCCAGCAGTTTTAGGCTAACTGGGGCCAACGTCCTGACTTTC. Its translation: CASSFRLTGANVLTF.

The V call is TRBV3-1 (or the pseudogene TRBV3-2), the J call TRBJ1-2; 8 nucleotides agree with TRBD1. The junction had 6 bases not matched to a gene; V was cut back by 4 bases and J by 2 bases. This CDR3 comprises 15 residues. Per the germline V gene, CDR1 is LGHDT and CDR2 is YNNKEL (reference sequence). The CDR3 region is CASSPGQARNYGYTF. CDR3 DNA sequence: TGTGCCAGCAGCCCGGGACAGGCTCGAAACTATGGCTACACCTTC.